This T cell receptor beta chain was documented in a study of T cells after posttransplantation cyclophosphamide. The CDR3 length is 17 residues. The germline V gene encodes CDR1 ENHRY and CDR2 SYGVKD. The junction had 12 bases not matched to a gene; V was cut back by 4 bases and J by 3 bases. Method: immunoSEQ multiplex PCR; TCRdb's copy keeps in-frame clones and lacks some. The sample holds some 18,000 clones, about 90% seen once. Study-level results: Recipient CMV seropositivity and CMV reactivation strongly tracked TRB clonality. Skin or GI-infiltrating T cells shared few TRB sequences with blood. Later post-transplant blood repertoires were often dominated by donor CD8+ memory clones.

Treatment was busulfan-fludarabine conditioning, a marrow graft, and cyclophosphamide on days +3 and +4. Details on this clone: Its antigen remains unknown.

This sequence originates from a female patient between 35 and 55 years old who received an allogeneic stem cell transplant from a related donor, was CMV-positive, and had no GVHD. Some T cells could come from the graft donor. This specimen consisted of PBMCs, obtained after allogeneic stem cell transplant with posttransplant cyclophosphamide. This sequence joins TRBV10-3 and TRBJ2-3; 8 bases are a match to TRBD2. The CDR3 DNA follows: TGTGCCATCAGTGGAATTAGGGGTAGCGGGATTACAGATACGCAGTATTTT. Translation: CAISGIRGSGITDTQYF.